Sequencing of this T cell receptor beta chain was carried out in a study of cytotoxic CD8 clonotypes in ibrutinib-treated CLL. Overall study results and limits: In comparison with age-matched healthy donors, baseline clonality was higher and tracked circulating CD8+ T-cell counts.

This CDR3 region has 12 residues. Germline values: CDR1 SEHNR, CDR2 FQNEAQ (reference sequence). Losses at the gene ends were 5 bases for V and 15 bases for J; bases not matched to a gene: 5. Worth noting for this clone: Its antigen is unidentified.

The intended depth for sequencing was 1 in 200,000 to 1 in 1 million T cells. Sequencing was performed with immunoSEQ multiplex PCR; in TCRdb, only in-frame clones are kept and a portion is missing. The repertoire holds some 300,000 clones, more than 65% seen once, with approximately 7% in the top ten. The source material was PBMCs, sampled before ibrutinib treatment. The clonotype was recovered from a human donor with chronic lymphocytic leukemia. The chain employs TRBV7-9 and TRBJ2-4, with TRBD1 identical over 12 bases. The CDR3 protein is CASSPGQGALYF. The CDR3 DNA follows: TGTGCCAGCAGCCCGGGACAGGGGGCATTGTACTTC.